These T cell receptor beta chains were read from a single sample in a study of cytomegalovirus exposure and HLA in healthy donors. The method was immunoSEQ multiplex PCR; TCRdb's version includes in-frame clones alone and lacks a portion of them. The table lists about 160,000 clones, around 80% of them singletons, with 8.5% in the top ten. Input material: PBMCs. The receptors stem from a male donor in good health and CMV-seropositive. Both conserved end residues are part of each CDR3. The D gene is left open where the match is weak. Size is stated for part of the rows, as once, few or many counts, or as a class when the clone is expanded.

d_gene,j_gene,abundance,v_gene,CDR3nt,CDR3aa
TRBD1,TRBJ1-2,-,TRBV5-4,TGTGCCAGCAGCTTGGACAGGGGGGCCTATGGCTACACCTTC,CASSLDRGAYGYTF
TRBD1,TRBJ1-3,-,TRBV5-1,TGCGCCAGCTCGGACAGGGCTGGTGGAAACACCATATATTTT,CASSDRAGGNTIYF
-,TRBJ1-1,-,TRBV5-4,TGTGCCAGCAGCACCAAACAGGTTTCGAACACTGAAGCTTTCTTT,CASSTKQVSNTEAFF
-,TRBJ1-1,medium-sized,TRBV10-3,TGTGCCATCATCGGGATGGGGATTGAAGCTTTCTTT,CAIIGMGIEAFF
-,TRBJ1-5,few,TRBV7-8,TGTGCCAGCAGCCCCAGGAGGCCCAGCTACGCTCCTAGCAATCAGCCCCAGCATTTT,CASSPRRPSYAPSNQPQHF
TRBD1,TRBJ1-1,-,TRBV18,TGTGCCAGCTCACTCGGACAGGGGGCCCTGAACACTGAAGCTTTCTTT,CASSLGQGALNTEAFF
-,TRBJ2-3,once,TRBV7-8,TGTGCCAGCAGCCGAACCGACATGGGGAGAACGCAGTATTTT,CASSRTDMGRTQYF
TRBD1,TRBJ2-5,-,TRBV19,TGTGCCAGTAGTACCTCCCGGGGGACAGGGGCTCTCCAGCAGTACTTC,CASSTSRGTGALQQYF
TRBD2,TRBJ2-1,few,TRBV4-3,TGCGCCAGCAGCCAAGTCCTCGGAGCGGGGGGCCTCAATGAGCAGTTCTTC,CASSQVLGAGGLNEQFF
TRBD2,TRBJ2-1,-,TRBV5-1,TGCGCCACCACAACCGGGACTAGCGGCAATGAGCAGTTCTTC,CATTTGTSGNEQFF
TRBD1,TRBJ1-1,-,TRBV7-9,TGTGCCAGCAGTTCTAAGACAGGGCAGGGGGCCACTGAAGCTTTCTTT,CASSSKTGQGATEAFF
TRBD1,TRBJ1-1,-,TRBV27,TGTGCCAGCAGACCGACAGGGGGCACTGAAGCTTTCTTT,CASRPTGGTEAFF
-,TRBJ1-5,-,TRBV7-9,TGTGCCAGCAGCTTACAACAGGGCGGCAATCAGCCCCAGCATTTT,CASSLQQGGNQPQHF
-,TRBJ1-5,-,TRBV7-2,TGTGCCAGCAGCCCGCGGGGCAATCAGCCCCAGCATTTT,CASSPRGNQPQHF
TRBD1,TRBJ2-7,-,TRBV9,TGTGCCAGCAGCTTACAGGGGGCCTGGGACGAGCAGTACTTC,CASSLQGAWDEQYF
-,TRBJ2-3,-,TRBV29-1,TGCAGCGGCCTAGAGATTGGCACAGATACGCAGTATTTT,CSGLEIGTDTQYF
-,TRBJ1-3,-,TRBV28,TGTGCCAGCAGCTCGAGGTACAGAACTAGCTCTGGAAACACCATATATTTT,CASSSRYRTSSGNTIYF
-,TRBJ2-4,-,TRBV4-1,TGCGCCAGCAGCTCCCCGGGGGTGCCTCCCCTAGCCAAAAACATTCAGTACTTC,CASSSPGVPPLAKNIQYF
TRBD1,TRBJ2-5,-,TRBV27,TGTGCCAGCAGTTCCTCACAGGGGGCGGGAGAGACCCAGTACTTC,CASSSSQGAGETQYF
-,TRBJ2-7,-,TRBV27,TGTGCCACCCGGACAACAAACTCCTGGTGGTACTTC,CATRTTNSWWYF
-,TRBJ2-6,-,TRBV28,TGTGCCAGCACCCGTAGGGTGGGGCAGGGCCCCTCTGGGGCCAACGTCCTGACTTTC,CASTRRVGQGPSGANVLTF
-,TRBJ1-1,-,TRBV2,TGTGCCAGCAGTTTCAAAATGAACACTGAAGCTTTCTTT,CASSFKMNTEAFF
TRBD2,TRBJ2-7,few,TRBV4-3,TGCGCCAGCAGCCAAGAAAATAGCGGGAGTGGGTCCTACGAGCAGTACTTC,CASSQENSGSGSYEQYF
TRBD2,TRBJ2-7,-,TRBV7-9,TGTGCCAGCAGCTTAGCCTTAGCGGGAGTGGCTTACGAGCAGTACTTC,CASSLALAGVAYEQYF
TRBD1,TRBJ1-1,-,TRBV18,TGTGCCAGCTCACCCCTGGACAGGGGGGACACTGAAGCTTTCTTT,CASSPLDRGDTEAFF
TRBD2,TRBJ2-2,-,TRBV7-2,TGTGCCAGCACCCCTGGCGGGAGAGTTGTGGCCGGGGAGCTGTTTTTT,CASTPGGRVVAGELFF
-,TRBJ1-2,-,TRBV19,TGTGCCAGTAGCTTCCTGAGGTCCATCGGCTATGGCTACACCTTC,CASSFLRSIGYGYTF
-,TRBJ1-4,few,TRBV2,TGTGCCAGCAGTGAAGGGAACGGGGTTTGGGAAAAACTGTTTTTT,CASSEGNGVWEKLFF
TRBD1,TRBJ1-2,-,TRBV19,TGTGCCAGTAGTACCAGACAGGGGGACTATGGCTACACCTTC,CASSTRQGDYGYTF
-,TRBJ2-1,-,TRBV7-2,TGTGCCAGCAGCTTAGAGGTCAGTTCGGGCTACAATGAGCAGTTCTTC,CASSLEVSSGYNEQFF
-,TRBJ2-6,-,TRBV30,TGTGCCTGGACTCCTAGGGGGTCTGGGGCCAACGTCCTGACTTTC,CAWTPRGSGANVLTF
TRBD1,TRBJ2-3,-,TRBV10-1,TGCGCCAGCAGTGAGCGGACAGGGGGGAGCACAGATACGCAGTATTTT,CASSERTGGSTDTQYF
TRBD2,TRBJ2-7,-,TRBV5-1,TGCGCCAGCAGCTTGAAAGGTCTAGCGGGGTACGAGCAGTACTTC,CASSLKGLAGYEQYF
TRBD1,TRBJ1-2,few,TRBV4-3,TGCGCCAGCAGCCAAGATAACAGGGGGCGTGGCTACACCTTC,CASSQDNRGRGYTF
TRBD2,TRBJ2-3,-,TRBV13,TGTGCCAGCAGCCATCGGGGGGGTCTAGCGGGAGGGCCGACAGATACGCAGTATTTT,CASSHRGGLAGGPTDTQYF
TRBD1,TRBJ2-7,-,TRBV7-2,TGTGCCAGCAGCTTGGGACAGGGGGGCTACGAGCAGTACTTC,CASSLGQGGYEQYF
TRBD1,TRBJ2-5,-,TRBV11-2,TGTGCCAGCAGCCCCGACAGGGACCGCCTTAAAGAGACCCAGTACTTC,CASSPDRDRLKETQYF
-,TRBJ2-3,-,TRBV10-3,TGTGCCTACAGCTCGGATAAAGATACGCAGTATTTT,CAYSSDKDTQYF
-,TRBJ2-7,-,TRBV5-1,TGCGCCAGCGCAGGGAACCTGGGCGAGCAGTACTTC,CASAGNLGEQYF
TRBD2,TRBJ2-7,-,TRBV7-2,TGTGCCAGCAGCCTAACCCCTGGACTAGCGGTCGAGCAGTACTTC,CASSLTPGLAVEQYF
TRBD2,TRBJ2-1,once,TRBV28,TGTGCCAGCAGTCTCCCGGGACTAGCGCGCTACAATGAGCAGTTCTTC,CASSLPGLARYNEQFF
-,TRBJ2-7,few,TRBV14,TGTGCCACCTCGCGGGACAGATCCTACGAGCAGTACTTC,CATSRDRSYEQYF
-,TRBJ1-2,-,TRBV9,TGTGCCAGCAGCGCCGGGGGGGCCGGGCCCAATTATGGCTACACCTTC,CASSAGGAGPNYGYTF
TRBD2,TRBJ2-3,-,TRBV6-5,TGTGCCAGCAGTCGGACTAGCGGGGCCACAGATACGCAGTATTTT,CASSRTSGATDTQYF
TRBD2,TRBJ2-7,once,TRBV7-9,TGTGCCAGCAGCTTGGCTAGCGGGGGGGCCGAGCAGTACTTC,CASSLASGGAEQYF
-,TRBJ2-1,-,TRBV9,TGTGCCAGCAGCGTAGGCCCCACCACTAGCTCTACCGGTGAGCAGTTCTTC,CASSVGPTTSSTGEQFF
TRBD1,TRBJ1-1,-,TRBV19,TGTGCCAGTAGTAAGGGACAGATGAACACTGAAGCTTTCTTT,CASSKGQMNTEAFF
-,TRBJ2-2,-,TRBV18,TGTGCCAGCTCACCACGGACAAGGGGGGGAGACACCGGGGAGCTGTTTTTT,CASSPRTRGGDTGELFF
TRBD2,TRBJ2-1,-,TRBV4-1,TGCGCCAGCAGCCAAGGGGGACTAGCGGGATTCCATGAGCAGTTCTTC,CASSQGGLAGFHEQFF